A selection of T cell receptor beta chains follows, all from one sample in a study of CD8 T cells in ankylosing spondylitis. Via MiXCR, TCRdb re-called the 5' RACE reads, giving one row per CDR3 protein. The sample lists about 300,000 distinct CDR3 sequences; 20% to 25% were seen once. Material for sequencing was blood, either unsorted or a sorted T cell fraction (not recorded which). The receptor source for this set is a female donor with ankylosing spondylitis or in good health (not recorded which). The CDR3 runs from the conserved cysteine through the conserved F or W. A D gene is named only where the DNA matches it firmly. Clone size is shown for a subset of rows, as once, few, many or a class of expanded clone.

>-|few|TRBV7-9|TRBJ2-1
CASSFRRSEQFF
TGTGCCAGCAGCTTCCGGAGGTCAGAGCAGTTCTTC
>-|many|TRBV20-1|TRBJ1-2
CSAGGFYGYTF
TGCAGTGCGGGGGGATTCTATGGCTACACCTTC
>-|many|TRBV20-1|TRBJ2-1
CSATRNGNEQFF
TGCAGTGCTACCCGGAATGGCAATGAGCAGTTCTTC
>-|once|TRBV18|TRBJ2-7
CASSPVPRYEQYF
TGTGCCAGCTCGCCGGTGCCCCGCTACGAGCAGTACTTC
>TRBD2|-|TRBV7-9|TRBJ2-1
CASSLQREGPSYNEQFF
TGTGCCAGCAGCTTACAGCGGGAGGGCCCGTCCTACAATGAGCAGTTCTTC
>-|-|TRBV5-1|TRBJ2-7
CASSYGLPPIYEQYF
TGCGCCAGCAGCTATGGACTCCCTCCCATCTACGAGCAGTACTTC
>TRBD1|-|TRBV24-1|TRBJ2-2
CATSDSDRGRGELFF
TGTGCCACCAGTGATTCAGACAGGGGGCGTGGGGAGCTGTTTTTT
>TRBD1|-|TRBV19|TRBJ1-1
CASSSGQGSTEAFF
TGTGCCAGTAGTTCCGGACAGGGGAGCACTGAAGCTTTCTTT
>-|-|TRBV20-1|TRBJ1-1
CSAPGEMNTEAFF
TGCAGTGCCCCGGGGGAAATGAACACTGAAGCTTTCTTT
>-|-|TRBV10-3|TRBJ2-1
CAIAAGGEQFF
TGTGCCATTGCTGCGGGCGGTGAGCAGTTCTTC
>TRBD2|few|TRBV12-3/TRBV12-4|TRBJ2-1
CASGLLAAGVEQFF
TGTGCCAGCGGTCTACTAGCGGCGGGGGTTGAGCAGTTCTTC
>TRBD2|few|TRBV20-1|TRBJ2-3
CSATSGRSTDTQYF
TGCAGTGCTACTAGCGGGAGGTCGACAGATACGCAGTATTTT
>TRBD2|-|TRBV3-1|TRBJ2-1
CASSRVAGSYNEQFF
TGTGCCAGCAGCCGAGTAGCGGGCTCCTACAATGAGCAGTTCTTC
>-|-|TRBV12-3/TRBV12-4|TRBJ1-2
CASSFRRGESVGYTF
TGTGCCAGCAGTTTTAGAAGGGGTGAGAGTGTTGGCTACACCTTC
>-|few|TRBV5-1|TRBJ2-1
CASSSDPDNEQFF
TGCGCCAGCAGCTCTGACCCAGACAATGAGCAGTTCTTC
>TRBD2|-|TRBV5-4|TRBJ2-3
CASSLLDGRSTDTQYF
TGTGCCAGCAGCTTACTCGACGGGAGGTCCACAGATACGCAGTATTTT
>-|few|TRBV4-3|TRBJ2-1
CASSQAASGAGEQFF
TGCGCCAGCAGCCAAGCAGCTTCTGGTGCTGGTGAGCAGTTCTTC
>-|-|TRBV29-1|TRBJ1-2
CSVDGRDEGYTF
TGCAGCGTTGATGGACGGGACGAGGGCTACACCTTC
>-|-|TRBV6-5|TRBJ2-1
CASSSPERGEKNEQFF
TGTGCCAGCAGTTCTCCTGAGAGGGGGGAGAAAAATGAGCAGTTCTTC
>-|few|TRBV15|TRBJ2-5
CATSRDPGFETQYF
TGTGCCACCAGCAGAGATCCGGGTTTCGAGACCCAGTACTTC
>-|once|TRBV24-1|TRBJ2-1
CATSEPLGAYNEQFF
TGTGCCACCAGTGAGCCCCTGGGGGCCTACAATGAGCAGTTCTTC
>TRBD2|-|TRBV6-1|TRBJ2-1
CASRQTSGIYNEQFF
TGTGCCAGCAGACAGACTAGCGGGATCTACAATGAGCAGTTCTTC
>-|few|TRBV6-1|TRBJ2-1
CASKGRVAYNEQFF
TGTGCCAGCAAGGGCAGGGTAGCCTACAATGAGCAGTTCTTC